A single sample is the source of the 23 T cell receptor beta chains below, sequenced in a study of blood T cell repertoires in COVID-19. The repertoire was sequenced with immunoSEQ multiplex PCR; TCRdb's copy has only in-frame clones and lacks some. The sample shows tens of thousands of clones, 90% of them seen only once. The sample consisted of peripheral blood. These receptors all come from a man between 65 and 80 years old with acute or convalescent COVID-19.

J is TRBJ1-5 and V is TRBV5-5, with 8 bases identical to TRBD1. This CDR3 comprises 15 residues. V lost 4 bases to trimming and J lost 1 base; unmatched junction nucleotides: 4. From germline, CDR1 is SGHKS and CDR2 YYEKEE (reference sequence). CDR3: CASSLTGASNQPQHF. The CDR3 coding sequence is TGTGCCAGCAGCCTGACAGGGGCCAGCAATCAGCCCCAGCATTTT.

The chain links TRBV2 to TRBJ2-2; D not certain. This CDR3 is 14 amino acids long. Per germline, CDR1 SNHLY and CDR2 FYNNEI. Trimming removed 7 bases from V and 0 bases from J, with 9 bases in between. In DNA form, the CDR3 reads TGTGCCAGCACTATCCGAACGAACACCGGGGAGCTGTTTTTT. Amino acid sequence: CASTIRTNTGELFF.

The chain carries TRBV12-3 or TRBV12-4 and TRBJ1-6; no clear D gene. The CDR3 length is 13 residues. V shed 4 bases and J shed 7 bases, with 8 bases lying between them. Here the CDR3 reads CASSSVSNSPLHF. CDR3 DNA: TGTGCCAGCAGTTCCGTCTCGAATTCACCCCTCCACTTT.

CDR3 coding DNA: TGTGCCAGCAGTTACTCGATGGGCAACAGCTATAGCTCCTACGAGCAGTACTTC. Its translation is CASSYSMGNSYSSYEQYF. V is TRBV6-2 or TRBV6-3 and J is TRBJ2-7; D remains ambiguous. The ends were cut back, 0 bases at V and 0 bases at J, with 18 bases in the middle. The CDR3 is 18 amino acids. From germline, CDR1 is MNHEY and CDR2 SVGEGT.

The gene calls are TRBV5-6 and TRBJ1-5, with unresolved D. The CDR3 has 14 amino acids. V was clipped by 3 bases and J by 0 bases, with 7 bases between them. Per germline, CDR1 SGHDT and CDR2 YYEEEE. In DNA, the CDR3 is TGTGCCAGCAGCTCAACTCATAGCAATCAGCCCCAGCATTTT. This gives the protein CASSSTHSNQPQHF.

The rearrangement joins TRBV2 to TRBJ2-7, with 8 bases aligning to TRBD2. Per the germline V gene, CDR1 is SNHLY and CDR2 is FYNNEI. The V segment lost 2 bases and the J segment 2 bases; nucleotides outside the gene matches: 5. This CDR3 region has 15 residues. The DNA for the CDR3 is TGTGCCAGCAGTGAAAGGGCGGGGGGTCCCTACGAGCAGTACTTC. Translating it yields CASSERAGGPYEQYF.

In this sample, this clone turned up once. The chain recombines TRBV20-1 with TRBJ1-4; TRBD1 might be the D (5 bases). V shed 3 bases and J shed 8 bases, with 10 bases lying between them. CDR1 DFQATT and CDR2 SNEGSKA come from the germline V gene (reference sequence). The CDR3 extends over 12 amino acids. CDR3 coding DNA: TGCAGTGCTAGTGGGGCAAAGGAAAAACTGTTTTTT. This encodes CSASGAKEKLFF.

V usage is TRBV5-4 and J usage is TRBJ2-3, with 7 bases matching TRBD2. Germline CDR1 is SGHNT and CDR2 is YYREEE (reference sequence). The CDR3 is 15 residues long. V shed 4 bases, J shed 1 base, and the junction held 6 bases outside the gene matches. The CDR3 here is CASSPTRGGTDTQYF. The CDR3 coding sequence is TGTGCCAGCAGCCCTACACGGGGGGGCACAGATACGCAGTATTTT. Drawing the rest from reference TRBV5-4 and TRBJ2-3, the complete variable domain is ETGVTQSPTHLIKTRGQQVTLRCSSQSGHNTVSWYQQALGQGPQFIFQYYREEENGRGNFPPRFSGLQFPNYSSELNVNALELDDSALYLCASSPTRGGTDTQYFGPGTRLTVL.

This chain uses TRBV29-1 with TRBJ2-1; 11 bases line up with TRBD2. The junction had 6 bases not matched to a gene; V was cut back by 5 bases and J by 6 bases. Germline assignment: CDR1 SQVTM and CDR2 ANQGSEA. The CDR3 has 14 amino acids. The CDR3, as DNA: TGCAGCGTTCTCGGACTAGCGGGCAGCAATGAGCAGTTCTTC. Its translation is CSVLGLAGSNEQFF.

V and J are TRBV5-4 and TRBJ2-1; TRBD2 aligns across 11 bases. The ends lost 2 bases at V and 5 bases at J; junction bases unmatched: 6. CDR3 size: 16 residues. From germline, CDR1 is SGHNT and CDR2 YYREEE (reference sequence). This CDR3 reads CASSFTGTSGHNEQFF. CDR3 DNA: TGTGCCAGCAGCTTCACCGGGACTAGCGGCCACAATGAGCAGTTCTTC.

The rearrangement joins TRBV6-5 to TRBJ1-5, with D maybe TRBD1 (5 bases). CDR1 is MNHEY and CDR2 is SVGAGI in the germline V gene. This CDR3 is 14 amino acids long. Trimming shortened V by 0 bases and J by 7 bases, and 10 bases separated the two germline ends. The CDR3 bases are TGTGCCAGCAGTTACTCGGGGGGTAGCCAGCCCCAGCATTTT. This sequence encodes CASSYSGGSQPQHF.

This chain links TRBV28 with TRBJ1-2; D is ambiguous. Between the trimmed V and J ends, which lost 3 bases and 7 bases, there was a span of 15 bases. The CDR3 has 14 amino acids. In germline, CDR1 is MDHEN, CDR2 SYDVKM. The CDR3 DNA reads TGTGCCAGCAGTTTTGGCTTGAGAGGGTTTGGCTACACCTTC. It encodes CASSFGLRGFGYTF.

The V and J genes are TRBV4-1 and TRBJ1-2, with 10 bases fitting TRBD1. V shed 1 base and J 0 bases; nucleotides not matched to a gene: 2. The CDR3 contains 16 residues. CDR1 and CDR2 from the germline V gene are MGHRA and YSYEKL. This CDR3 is CASSQAGTGANYGYTF. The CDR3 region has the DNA TGCGCCAGCAGCCAAGCCGGGACAGGGGCTAACTATGGCTACACCTTC.

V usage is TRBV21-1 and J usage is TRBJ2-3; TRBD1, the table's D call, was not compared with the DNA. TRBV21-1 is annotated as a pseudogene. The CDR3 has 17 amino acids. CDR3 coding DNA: TGTGCCAGCAGCGCCTCGTGGACAGGGTGGGTGAGGTATACGCAGTATTTT. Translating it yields CASSASWTGWVRYTQYF.

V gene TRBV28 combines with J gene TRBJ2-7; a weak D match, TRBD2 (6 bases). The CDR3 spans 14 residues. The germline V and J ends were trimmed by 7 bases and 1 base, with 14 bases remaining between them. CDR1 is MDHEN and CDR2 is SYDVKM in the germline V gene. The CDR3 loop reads CASTFGGQSYEQYF. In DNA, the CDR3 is TGTGCCAGCACATTCGGGGGTCAGTCCTACGAGCAGTACTTC.

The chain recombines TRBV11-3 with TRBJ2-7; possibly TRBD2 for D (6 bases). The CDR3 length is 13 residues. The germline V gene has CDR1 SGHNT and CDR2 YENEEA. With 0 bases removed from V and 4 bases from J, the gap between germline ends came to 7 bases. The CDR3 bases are TGTGCCAGCAGCTTAGATCGGGGGTACGAGCAGTACTTC. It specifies CASSLDRGYEQYF.

The CDR3 DNA is TGTGCCGGAGCCCGGGGTTCACCCCTCCACTTT. It is translated as CAGARGSPLHF. V and J are TRBV5-3 and TRBJ1-6; D is ambiguous. TRBV5-3 falls under the ORF class, with uncertain function. This CDR3 is built from 11 residues. V lost 10 bases and J lost 9, with 11 bases in between.

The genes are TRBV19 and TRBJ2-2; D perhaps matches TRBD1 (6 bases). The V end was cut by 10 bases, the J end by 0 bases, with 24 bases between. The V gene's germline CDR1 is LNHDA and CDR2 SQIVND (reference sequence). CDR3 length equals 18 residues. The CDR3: CATPPDSRQASNTGELFF. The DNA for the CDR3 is TGTGCCACCCCTCCTGACTCCCGACAGGCCTCGAACACCGGGGAGCTGTTTTTT.

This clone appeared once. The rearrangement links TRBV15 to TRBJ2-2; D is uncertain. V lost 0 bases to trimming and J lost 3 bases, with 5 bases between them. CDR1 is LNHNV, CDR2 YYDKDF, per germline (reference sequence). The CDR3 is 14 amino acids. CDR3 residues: CATSRDPDTGELFF. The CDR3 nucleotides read TGTGCCACCAGCAGAGACCCCGACACCGGGGAGCTGTTTTTT.

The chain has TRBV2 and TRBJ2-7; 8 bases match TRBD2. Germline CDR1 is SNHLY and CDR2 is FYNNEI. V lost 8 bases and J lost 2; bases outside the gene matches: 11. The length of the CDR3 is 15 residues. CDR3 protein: CASRSVAGGAYEQYF. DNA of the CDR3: TGTGCCAGCCGCTCAGTGGCGGGAGGAGCCTACGAGCAGTACTTC.

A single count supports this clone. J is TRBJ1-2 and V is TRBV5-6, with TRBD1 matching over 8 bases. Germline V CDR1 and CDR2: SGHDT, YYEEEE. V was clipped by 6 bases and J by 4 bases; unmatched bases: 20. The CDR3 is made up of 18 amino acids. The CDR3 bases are TGTGCCAGCACCTCCCCAGGGACAGGTACACGACGGGGCTATGGCTACACCTTC. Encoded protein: CASTSPGTGTRRGYGYTF.

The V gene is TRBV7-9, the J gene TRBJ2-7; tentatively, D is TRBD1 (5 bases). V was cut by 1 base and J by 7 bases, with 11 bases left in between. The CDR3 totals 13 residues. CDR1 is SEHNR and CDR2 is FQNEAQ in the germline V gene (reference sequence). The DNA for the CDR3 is TGTGCCAGCAGCTTAGGAAGGGGCGGAGAGCAGTACTTC. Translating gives CASSLGRGGEQYF.

CDR3 in amino acids: CASSLKGGGSSTGELFF. The DNA of the CDR3 is TGTGCCAGCAGCTTAAAAGGGGGGGGATCGTCCACCGGGGAGCTGTTTTTT. V usage is TRBV7-6 and J usage is TRBJ2-2; D perhaps matches TRBD2 (7 bases). V lost 2 bases and J 4 bases, leaving 17 bases between the germline ends. The CDR3 covers 17 residues. Germline assignment: CDR1 SGHVS and CDR2 FNYEAQ.